This entry concerns a single T cell receptor (beta chain). Its antigen is unknown. This specimen belongs to a study of cytomegalovirus exposure and HLA in healthy donors. 60 Vbeta and 13 Jbeta primers were used in PCR. TCRdb's table, derived via immunoSEQ multiplex PCR, lists solely in-frame clones and lacks some. Of approximately 170,000 clones listed, around 67% are singletons. Study results and limitations: The presence/absence work took it that sequencing depth was about the same across donors.

The specimen sequenced was PBMCs. The sequence derives from a woman aged 18-29 years in good health and CMV-seropositive.

The CDR3: CASSSDTSYEQYF. The CDR3 nucleotides read TGTGCCAGCTCATCGGACACGAGCTACGAGCAGTACTTC. The chain uses TRBV18 and TRBJ2-7; the D gene is possibly TRBD1 (5 bases). Germline V CDR1 and CDR2: KGHSH, LQKENI. The V end lost 5 bases, the J end lost 3 bases, and 11 bases lay between the germline ends. CDR3 length equals 13 residues.